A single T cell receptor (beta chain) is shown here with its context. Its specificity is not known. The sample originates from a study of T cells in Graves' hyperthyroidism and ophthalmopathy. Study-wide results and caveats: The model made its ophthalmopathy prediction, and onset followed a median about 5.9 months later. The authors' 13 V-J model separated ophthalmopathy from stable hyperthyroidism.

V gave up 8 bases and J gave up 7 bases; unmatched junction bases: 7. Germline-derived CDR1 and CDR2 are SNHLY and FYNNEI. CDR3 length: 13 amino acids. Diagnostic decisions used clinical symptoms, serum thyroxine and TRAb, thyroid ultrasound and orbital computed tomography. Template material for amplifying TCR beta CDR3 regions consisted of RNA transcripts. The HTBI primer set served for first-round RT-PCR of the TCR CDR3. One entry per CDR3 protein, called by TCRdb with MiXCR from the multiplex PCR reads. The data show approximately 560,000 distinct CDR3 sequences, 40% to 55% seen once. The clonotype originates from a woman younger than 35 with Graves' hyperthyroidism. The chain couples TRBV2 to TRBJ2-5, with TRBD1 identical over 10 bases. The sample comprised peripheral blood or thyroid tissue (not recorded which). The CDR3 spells CASEDRGLRTQYF. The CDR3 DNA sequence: TGTGCCAGCGAGGACAGGGGGTTAAGGACCCAGTACTTC.